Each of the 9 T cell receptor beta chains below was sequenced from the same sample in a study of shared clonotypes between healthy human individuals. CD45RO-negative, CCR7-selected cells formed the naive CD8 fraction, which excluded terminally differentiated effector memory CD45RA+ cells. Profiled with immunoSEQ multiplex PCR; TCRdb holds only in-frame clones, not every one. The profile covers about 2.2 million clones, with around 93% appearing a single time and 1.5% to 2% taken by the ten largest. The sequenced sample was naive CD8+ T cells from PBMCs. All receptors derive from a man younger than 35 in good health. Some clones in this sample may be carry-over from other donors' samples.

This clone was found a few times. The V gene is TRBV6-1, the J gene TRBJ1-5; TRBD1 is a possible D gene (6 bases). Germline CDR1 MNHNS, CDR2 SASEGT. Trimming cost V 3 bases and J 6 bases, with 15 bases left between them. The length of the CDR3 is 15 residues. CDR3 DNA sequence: TGTGCCAGCAGTGAGATCCCCGGGGGGCCTCAGCCCCAGCATTTT. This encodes CASSEIPGGPQPQHF.

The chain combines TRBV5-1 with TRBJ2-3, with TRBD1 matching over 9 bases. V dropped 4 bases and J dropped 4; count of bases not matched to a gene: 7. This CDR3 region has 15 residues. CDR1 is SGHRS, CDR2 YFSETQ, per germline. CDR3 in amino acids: CASSPGQGSADTQYF. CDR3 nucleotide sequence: TGCGCCAGCAGCCCGGGACAGGGCTCTGCAGATACGCAGTATTTT.

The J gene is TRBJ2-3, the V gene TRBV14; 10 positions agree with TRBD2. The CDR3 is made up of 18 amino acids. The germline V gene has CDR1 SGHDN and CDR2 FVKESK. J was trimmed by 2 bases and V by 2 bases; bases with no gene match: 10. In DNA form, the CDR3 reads TGTGCCAGCAGCCAACTCCCGGGACTAGCGTCCTTCACAGATACGCAGTATTTT. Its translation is CASSQLPGLASFTDTQYF. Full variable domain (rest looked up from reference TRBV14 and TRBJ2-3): EAGVTQFPSHSVIEKGQTVTLRCDPISGHDNLYWYRRVMGKEIKFLLHFVKESKQDESGMPNNRFLAERTGGTYSTLKVQPAELEDSGVYFCASSQLPGLASFTDTQYFGPGTRLTVL.

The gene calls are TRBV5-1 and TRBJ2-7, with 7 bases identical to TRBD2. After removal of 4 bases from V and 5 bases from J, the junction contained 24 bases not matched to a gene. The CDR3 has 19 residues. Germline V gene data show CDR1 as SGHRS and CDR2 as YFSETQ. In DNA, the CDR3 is TGCGCCAGCAGCCCCGTACCCAGGACCCGGGACTACCTTCGCGACGAGCAGTACTTC. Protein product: CASSPVPRTRDYLRDEQYF. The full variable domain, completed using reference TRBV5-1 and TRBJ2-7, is KAGVTQTPRYLIKTRGQQVTLSCSPISGHRSVSWYQQTPGQGLQFLFEYFSETQRNKGNFPGRFSGRQFSNSRSEMNVSTLELGDSALYLCASSPVPRTRDYLRDEQYFGPGTRLTVT.

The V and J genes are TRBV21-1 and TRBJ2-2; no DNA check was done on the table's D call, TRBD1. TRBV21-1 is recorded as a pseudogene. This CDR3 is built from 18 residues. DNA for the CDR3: TGTGCCAGCAGCAAGGGACGCGACAGGACAACTTTGACCGGGGAGCTGTTTTTT. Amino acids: CASSKGRDRTTLTGELFF.

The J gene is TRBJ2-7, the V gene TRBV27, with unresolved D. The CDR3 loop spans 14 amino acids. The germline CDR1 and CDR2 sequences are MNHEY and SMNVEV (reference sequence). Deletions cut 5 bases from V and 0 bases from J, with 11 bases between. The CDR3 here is CASSPQLSSYEQYF. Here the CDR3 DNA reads TGTGCCAGCAGTCCGCAACTTAGCTCCTACGAGCAGTACTTC.

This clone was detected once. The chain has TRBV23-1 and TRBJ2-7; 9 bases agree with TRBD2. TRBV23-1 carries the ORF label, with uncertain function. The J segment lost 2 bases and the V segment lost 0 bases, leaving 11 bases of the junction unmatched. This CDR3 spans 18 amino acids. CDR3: CASSQSRFNAGGAYEQYF. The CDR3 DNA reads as TGCGCCAGCAGTCAATCTAGGTTTAATGCGGGAGGGGCCTACGAGCAGTACTTC.

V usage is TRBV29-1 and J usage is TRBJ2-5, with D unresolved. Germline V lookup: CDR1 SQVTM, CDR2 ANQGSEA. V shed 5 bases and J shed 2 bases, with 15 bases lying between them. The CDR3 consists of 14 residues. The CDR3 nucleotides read TGCAGCGTTAAGGCAGCACTTCTACAAGAGACCCAGTACTTC. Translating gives CSVKAALLQETQYF.

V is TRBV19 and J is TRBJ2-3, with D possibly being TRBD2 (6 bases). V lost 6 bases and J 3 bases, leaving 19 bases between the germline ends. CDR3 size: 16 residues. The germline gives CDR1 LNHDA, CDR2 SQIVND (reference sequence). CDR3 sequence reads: CASRLRSGSATDTQYF. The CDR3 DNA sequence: TGTGCCAGTAGGCTCCGTTCCGGGAGTGCGACAGATACGCAGTATTTT.